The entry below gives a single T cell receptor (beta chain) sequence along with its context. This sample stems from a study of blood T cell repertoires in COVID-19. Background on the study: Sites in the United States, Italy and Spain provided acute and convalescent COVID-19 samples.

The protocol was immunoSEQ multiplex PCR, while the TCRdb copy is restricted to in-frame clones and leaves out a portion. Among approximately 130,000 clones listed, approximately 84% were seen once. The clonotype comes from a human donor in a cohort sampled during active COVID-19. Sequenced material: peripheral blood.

Here the CDR3 reads CASSLGLGPNFSYEQYF. The CDR3 DNA follows: TGTGCCAGCAGCTTAGGCCTAGGCCCCAACTTTTCCTACGAGCAGTACTTC. The V call is TRBV13, the J call TRBJ2-7; D gene ambiguous. V was cut by 0 bases and J by 1 base, with 16 bases left in between. Looked up from germline, CDR1 is PRHDT and CDR2 is FYEKMQ (reference sequence). The CDR3 sequence is 17 residues long. Full variable domain (rest looked up from reference TRBV13 and TRBJ2-7): AAGVIQSPRHLIKEKRETATLKCYPIPRHDTVYWYQQGPGQDPQFLISFYEKMQSDKGSIPDRFSAQQFSDYHSELNMSSLELGDSALYFCASSLGLGPNFSYEQYFGPGTRLTVT.